This is a list of T cell receptor beta chains from one sample in a study of long-term antiretroviral therapy in people with HIV. The data were produced by immunoSEQ multiplex PCR, yet TCRdb's version contains in-frame clones alone and is incomplete. The sample carries about 25,000 clones, about 80% recorded once. This sample comprised unsorted PBMCs, obtained 4.4 years after starting antiretroviral therapy. These receptors originate from a man aged 25-45 years with HIV. The CDR3 runs from the conserved cysteine through the conserved F or W. Each record gives: J gene, clone size, V gene, D gene, CDR3 DNA, CDR3 protein. D genes are given only for firm matches. Clone size is given for some rows only: seen once, a few or many times, or a class if the clone is expanded.

>TRBJ2-7|few|TRBV7-9|TRBD1
TGTGCCAGCAGCGTGACAGGGGCCTACGAGCAGTACTTC
CASSVTGAYEQYF
>TRBJ2-1|NA|TRBV9|NA
TGTGCCAGCAGCCCTAACCGAGTGGGTTACAATGAGCAGTTCTTC
CASSPNRVGYNEQFF
>TRBJ2-7|NA|TRBV14|TRBD1
TGTGCCAGCAGCCAAGATAATGTGCGGGCAGGGGGAGCCTACGAGCAGTACTTC
CASSQDNVRAGGAYEQYF
>TRBJ2-7|once|TRBV27|NA
TGTGCCAGCAGTTTTGGTAGGGGAGCGTACGAGCAGTACTTC
CASSFGRGAYEQYF
>TRBJ2-3|NA|TRBV7-9|TRBD2
TGTGCCAGCAGCTTAGAAGGACTAGCGGGAGATACGCAGTATTTT
CASSLEGLAGDTQYF
>TRBJ2-5|NA|TRBV4-1|NA
TGCGCCAGCAGCCAAGATAGCGTCCTACAGACCCAGTACTTC
CASSQDSVLQTQYF
>TRBJ1-1|NA|TRBV9|NA
TGTGCCAGCAGCGGTACTGAACAAGGTGAAGCTTTCTTT
CASSGTEQGEAFF
>TRBJ1-1|NA|TRBV6-5|TRBD1
TGTGCCAGCAGTTACCTTGGGACAGGGGTAAGCCGGGGGACTTTCTTT
CASSYLGTGVSRGTFF
>TRBJ1-1|NA|TRBV7-2|NA
TGTGCCAGCAGCGTCAGCGGATTGAACACTGAAGCTTTCTTT
CASSVSGLNTEAFF
>TRBJ1-2|few|TRBV2|TRBD1
TGTGCCAGCAGTGATGGTGGGACAGTTAACTATGGCTACACCTTC
CASSDGGTVNYGYTF
>TRBJ1-5|NA|TRBV18|TRBD1
TGTGCCAGCTCACGACAGGGTAGCAATCAGCCCCAGCATTTT
CASSRQGSNQPQHF
>TRBJ1-1|NA|TRBV7-9|NA
TGTGCCAGCAGCCGTCAACTTCGGGAGCTGAACACTGAAGCTTTCTTT
CASSRQLRELNTEAFF
>TRBJ2-7|once|TRBV5-1|TRBD1
TGCGCCAGCAGCAGACAGGGGGCAGAGTACGAGCAGTACTTC
CASSRQGAEYEQYF
>TRBJ1-1|NA|TRBV18|NA
TGTGCCAGCTCACCATCGGGGGGGGATAACACTGAAGCTTTCTTT
CASSPSGGDNTEAFF
>TRBJ1-1|NA|TRBV27|NA
TGTGCCAGCAGTTTAAATTTCGGGTCCCTCCCCCTTTCAGCTTTCTTT
CASSLNFGSLPLSAFF
>TRBJ2-7|NA|TRBV18|NA
TGTGCCAGCTCACCAATAGCAGAGTACGAGCAGTACTTC
CASSPIAEYEQYF
>TRBJ2-2|once|TRBV6-5|NA
TGTGCCAGCAAACCTAACGGGGGAACCGGGGAGCTGTTTTTT
CASKPNGGTGELFF
>TRBJ2-1|NA|TRBV4-1|NA
TGCGCCAGCAGCCGAGACAGCGGGCCCCAAGTATACAATGAGCAGTTCTTC
CASSRDSGPQVYNEQFF
>TRBJ2-3|NA|TRBV9|TRBD2
TGTGCCAGCAGCCCGACTAGCGGGTCGCCAGATACGCAGTATTTT
CASSPTSGSPDTQYF
>TRBJ1-1|few|TRBV16|NA
TGTGCCAGCAGCCAAACCCTCGGGAGCACTGAAGCTTTCTTT
CASSQTLGSTEAFF
>TRBJ1-1|NA|TRBV4-3|TRBD1
TGCGCCAGCAGCCAAGATCGTGGAGGGGGCTTGAACACTGAAGCTTTCTTT
CASSQDRGGGLNTEAFF
>TRBJ1-1|NA|TRBV27|NA
TGTGCCAGCAGTTTGGGGAGGGTCTTCAACACTGAAGCTTTCTTT
CASSLGRVFNTEAFF
>TRBJ1-5|NA|TRBV4-1|NA
TGCGCCAGCAGCCATCGGGACGGTAGCAATCAGCCCCAGCATTTT
CASSHRDGSNQPQHF
>TRBJ1-6|NA|TRBV5-4|TRBD1
TGTGCCAGCAGCTTTGAGCGGGACAGCCGAGCTAGTTCACCCCTCCACTTT
CASSFERDSRASSPLHF
>TRBJ1-1|NA|TRBV6-5|NA
TGTGCCAGCAGTCTGGACTTTTTCGGGGCTGAAGCTTTCTTT
CASSLDFFGAEAFF
>TRBJ2-7|NA|TRBV19|NA
TGTGCCAGTAGTAACGGGGCACAGGAGTACTTC
CASSNGAQEYF
>TRBJ2-6|NA|TRBV2|NA
TGTGCCAGCAGTGAAGGGACCTCTGGGGCCAACGTCCTGACTTTC
CASSEGTSGANVLTF
>TRBJ1-4|NA|TRBV12-2|NA
TGTGCAAGTCGCTTAGCCTGGCTGAGGGAAAAACTGTTTTTT
CASRLAWLREKLFF